This is a list of T cell receptor beta chains from one sample in a study of cytomegalovirus exposure and HLA in healthy donors. Only in-frame clones appear in the TCRdb table, and some are missing; sequencing was by immunoSEQ multiplex PCR. This sample has 100,000 to 150,000 clones; roughly nine tenths occur once, and the top ten carry 1.2%. The sequenced material came from PBMCs. The receptor set was obtained from a young woman in good health and CMV-seronegative. Each CDR3 is given with its conserved first and last residue. The D gene is left open where the match is weak. Clone size is shown for a subset of rows, as once, few, many or a class of expanded clone.

D	V	size	J	DNA	CDR3
.	TRBV5-4	.	TRBJ2-7	TGTGCCAGCAGCTTGGCCGGAGGACTCTCCTACGAGCAGTACTTC	CASSLAGGLSYEQYF
TRBD1	TRBV19	medium-sized	TRBJ1-6	TGTGCCAGTAGAAACACAGGGGACATAGAACCCCTCCACTTT	CASRNTGDIEPLHF
TRBD1	TRBV6-6	once	TRBJ2-1	TGTGCCAGCAGTTACGTCCAGGGGGCGCACAATGAGCAGTTCTTC	CASSYVQGAHNEQFF
.	TRBV20-1	once	TRBJ1-4	TGCAGTGGACAGAGGGGGGAAAAACTGTTTTTT	CSGQRGEKLFF
.	TRBV6-1	.	TRBJ1-2	TGTGCCAGCAGTGACCTGGGGACAAGTAACTATGGCTACACCTTC	CASSDLGTSNYGYTF
.	TRBV6-1	.	TRBJ1-4	TGTGCCAGCAGTGTGGTCAGAATCGATGAAAAACTGTTTTTT	CASSVVRIDEKLFF
TRBD1	TRBV10-3	.	TRBJ1-2	TGTGCCAACACGACAGGGCCGCATGGCTACACCTTC	CANTTGPHGYTF
.	TRBV7-3	.	TRBJ1-1	TGTGCCAGCAGCCCGAACAGCAACACTGAAGCTTTCTTT	CASSPNSNTEAFF
TRBD2	TRBV7-9	.	TRBJ2-1	TGTGCCAGCATTCGAAGCGGGGGGGCGGACAATGAGCAGTTCTTC	CASIRSGGADNEQFF
.	TRBV6-6	few	TRBJ1-4	TGTGCCAGCAGCCGGAGGAGGGGTGAAAAACTGTTTTTT	CASSRRRGEKLFF
TRBD1	TRBV4-1	.	TRBJ2-7	TGCGCCAGCAGCCAAGCTACCGGGACAGGGGGAACCTACGAGCAGTACTTC	CASSQATGTGGTYEQYF
.	TRBV19	.	TRBJ1-5	TGTGCCAGTGACACGCAATCAGCCCAGCATTTT	CASDTQSAQHF
TRBD1	TRBV7-9	.	TRBJ1-2	TGTGCCAGCAGCTTACAACAGGGGTCTTATGGCTACACCTTC	CASSLQQGSYGYTF
TRBD2	TRBV4-1	.	TRBJ2-7	TGCGCCAGCAGCCAAGACCCAGGCGGGGGGGACTCCTACGAGCAGTACTTC	CASSQDPGGGDSYEQYF
.	TRBV2	.	TRBJ2-3	TGTGCCAGCACTTTGGCGGTTAGCACAGATACGCAGTATTTT	CASTLAVSTDTQYF
.	TRBV4-1	.	TRBJ1-5	TGCGCCAGCAGCCGGGAGGGGCCAATTAGGGGCAATCAGCCCCAGCATTTT	CASSREGPIRGNQPQHF
.	TRBV7-9	once	TRBJ1-1	TGTGCCAGCAGCTTTTTAGGAGGGAGGAACACTGAAGCTTTCTTT	CASSFLGGRNTEAFF
TRBD1	TRBV6-1	.	TRBJ1-1	TGTGCCAGCAGCTGGACAGGGAGGACTGAAGCTTTCTTT	CASSWTGRTEAFF
.	TRBV5-1	once	TRBJ1-1	TGCGCCAGCAGCTCCCCCGACCGCGGGATGGGCACTGAAGCTTTCTTT	CASSSPDRGMGTEAFF
.	TRBV7-9	.	TRBJ2-7	TGTGCCAGCAGCTTAAAGATATCCGGGAACTACGAGCAGTACTTC	CASSLKISGNYEQYF
TRBD1	TRBV19	many	TRBJ1-2	TGTGCCAGTAGCCGGGACAGGGGGCCTGGAGGGTATGGCTACACCTTC	CASSRDRGPGGYGYTF
TRBD1	TRBV4-2	.	TRBJ1-4	TGTGCCAGCAGCCAAGATCTTTACAGGGGGCATGGGGAAAAACTGTTTTTT	CASSQDLYRGHGEKLFF
TRBD1	TRBV5-6	.	TRBJ1-1	TGTGCCAGCAGCCGCTGGGACAGAATGAACACTGAAGCTTTCTTT	CASSRWDRMNTEAFF
TRBD1	TRBV5-1	.	TRBJ2-7	TGCGCCAGCAGCTTTGGGACAGGGGACTACGAGCAGTACTTC	CASSFGTGDYEQYF
.	TRBV19	once	TRBJ1-5	TGTGCCAGTAGTATCGGGTCGGGGATGGGCAATCAGCCCCAGCATTTT	CASSIGSGMGNQPQHF
TRBD1	TRBV6-5	.	TRBJ1-1	TGTGCCAGCAGGGACCAGGGGGCTGCGCTCACTGAAGCTTTCTTT	CASRDQGAALTEAFF
TRBD1	TRBV19	.	TRBJ1-5	TGTGCCAGTAGTATTATGGCAGGGGGGACTTATAGCAATCAGCCCCAGCATTTT	CASSIMAGGTYSNQPQHF
TRBD1	TRBV5-1	.	TRBJ1-4	TGCGCCAGCAGCCTGGACAGGATTAATGAAAAACTGTTTTTT	CASSLDRINEKLFF
.	TRBV10-3	once	TRBJ1-2	TGTGCCATCAGTGAGAATGGACAGTATGGCTACACCTTC	CAISENGQYGYTF
.	TRBV7-8	.	TRBJ2-3	TGTGCCAGCACCCCGATCGGAGGGAGCACAGATACGCAGTATTTT	CASTPIGGSTDTQYF
.	TRBV18	.	TRBJ2-5	TGTGCCAGCTCATCCACAGGGTCAGGGGAGACCCAGTACTTC	CASSSTGSGETQYF
.	TRBV18	once	TRBJ2-7	TGTGCCAGCTCACCACCGTCAGGCTCCGAGCAGTACTTC	CASSPPSGSEQYF
.	TRBV28	.	TRBJ1-1	TGTGCCGCCAGGACAGCTCTCCGTAGAAACACTGAAGCTTTCTTT	CAARTALRRNTEAFF
TRBD1	TRBV7-9	.	TRBJ2-2	TGTGCCAGCAGCCCTAGGACTCAGGGGGAAGGCGGGGAGCTGTTTTTT	CASSPRTQGEGGELFF
TRBD1	TRBV18	.	TRBJ2-1	TGTGCCAGCTCACCAATTGGGACAGGATACAATGAGCAGTTCTTC	CASSPIGTGYNEQFF
TRBD1	TRBV29-1	.	TRBJ1-4	TGCAGCGTTGAAGATTATTCGGGACAGGGGATCGGTGAAAAACTGTTTTTT	CSVEDYSGQGIGEKLFF
.	TRBV29-1	.	TRBJ1-1	TGCAGCGCTGGAGAAGGGGAGGTTGGAAGCACTGAAGCTTTCTTT	CSAGEGEVGSTEAFF